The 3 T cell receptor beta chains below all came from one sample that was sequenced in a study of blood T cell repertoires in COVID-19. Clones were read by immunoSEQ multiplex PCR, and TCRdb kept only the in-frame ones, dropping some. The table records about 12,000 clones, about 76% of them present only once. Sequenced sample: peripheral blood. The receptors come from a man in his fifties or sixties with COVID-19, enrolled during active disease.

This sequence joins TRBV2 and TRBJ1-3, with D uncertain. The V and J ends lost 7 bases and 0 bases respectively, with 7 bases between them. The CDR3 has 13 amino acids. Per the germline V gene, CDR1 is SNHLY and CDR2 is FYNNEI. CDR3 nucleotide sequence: TGTGCCAGCACGTCGAGCTCTGGAAACACCATATATTTT. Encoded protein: CASTSSSGNTIYF.

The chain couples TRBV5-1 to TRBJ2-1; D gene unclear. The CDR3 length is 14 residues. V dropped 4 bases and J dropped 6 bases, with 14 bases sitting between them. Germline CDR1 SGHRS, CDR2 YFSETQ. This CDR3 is CASSPVSRRNEQFF. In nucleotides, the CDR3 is TGCGCCAGCAGCCCCGTATCGCGTCGCAATGAGCAGTTCTTC. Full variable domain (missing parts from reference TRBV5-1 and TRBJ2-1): KAGVTQTPRYLIKTRGQQVTLSCSPISGHRSVSWYQQTPGQGLQFLFEYFSETQRNKGNFPGRFSGRQFSNSRSEMNVSTLELGDSALYLCASSPVSRRNEQFFGPGTRLTVL.

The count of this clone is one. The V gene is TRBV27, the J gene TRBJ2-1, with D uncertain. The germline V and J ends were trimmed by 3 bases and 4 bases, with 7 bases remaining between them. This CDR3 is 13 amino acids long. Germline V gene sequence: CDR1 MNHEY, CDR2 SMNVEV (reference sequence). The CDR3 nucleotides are TGTGCCAGCAGTTTGAACTCATACAATGAGCAGTTCTTC. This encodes CASSLNSYNEQFF.